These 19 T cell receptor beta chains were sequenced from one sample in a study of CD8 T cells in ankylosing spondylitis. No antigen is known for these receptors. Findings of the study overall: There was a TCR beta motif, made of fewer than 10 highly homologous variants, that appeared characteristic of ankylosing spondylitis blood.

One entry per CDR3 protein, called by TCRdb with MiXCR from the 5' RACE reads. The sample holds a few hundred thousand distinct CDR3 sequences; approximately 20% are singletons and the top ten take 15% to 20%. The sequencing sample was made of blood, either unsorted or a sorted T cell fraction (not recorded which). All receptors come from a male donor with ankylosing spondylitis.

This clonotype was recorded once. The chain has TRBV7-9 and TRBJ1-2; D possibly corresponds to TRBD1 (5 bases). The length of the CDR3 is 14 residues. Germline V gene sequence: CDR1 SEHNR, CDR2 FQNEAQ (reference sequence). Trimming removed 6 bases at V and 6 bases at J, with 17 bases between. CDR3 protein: CASRRDLATDGYTF. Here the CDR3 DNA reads TGTGCCAGCAGGAGGGACCTTGCTACTGATGGCTACACCTTC.

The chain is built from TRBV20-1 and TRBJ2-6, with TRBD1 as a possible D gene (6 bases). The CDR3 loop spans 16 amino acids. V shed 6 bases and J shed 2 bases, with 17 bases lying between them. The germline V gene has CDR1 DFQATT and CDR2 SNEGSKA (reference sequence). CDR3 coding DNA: TGCAGTGCGAAAACAGGGCCACCGGCTGGGGCCAACGTCCTGACTTTC. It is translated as CSAKTGPPAGANVLTF.

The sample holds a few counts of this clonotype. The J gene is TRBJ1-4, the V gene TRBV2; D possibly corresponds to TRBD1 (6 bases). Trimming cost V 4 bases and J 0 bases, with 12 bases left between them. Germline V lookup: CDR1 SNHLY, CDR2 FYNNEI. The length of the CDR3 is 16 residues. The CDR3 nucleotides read TGTGCCAGCAGTGTAAGGGACACAGCAACTAATGAAAAACTGTTTTTT. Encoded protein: CASSVRDTATNEKLFF. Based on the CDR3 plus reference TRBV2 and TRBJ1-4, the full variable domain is EPEVTQTPSHQVTQMGQEVILRCVPISNHLYFYWYRQILGQKVEFLVSFYNNEISEKSEIFDDQFSVERPDGSNFTLKIRSTKLEDSAMYFCASSVRDTATNEKLFFGSGTQLSVL.

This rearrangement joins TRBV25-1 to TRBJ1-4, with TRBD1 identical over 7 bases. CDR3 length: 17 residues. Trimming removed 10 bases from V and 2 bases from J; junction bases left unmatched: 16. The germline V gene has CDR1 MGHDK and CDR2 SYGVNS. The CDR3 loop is CATGGGALRGTNEKLFF. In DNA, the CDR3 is TGTGCCACAGGGGGAGGGGCCCTAAGGGGGACTAATGAAAAACTGTTTTTT.

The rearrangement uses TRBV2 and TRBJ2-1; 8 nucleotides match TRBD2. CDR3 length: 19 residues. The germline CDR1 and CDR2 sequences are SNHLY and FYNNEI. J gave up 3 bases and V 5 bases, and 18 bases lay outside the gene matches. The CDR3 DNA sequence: TGTGCCAGCAGTAACGCGGGGGGTAGCGGGGCCCTGATCTACAATGAGCAGTTCTTC. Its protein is CASSNAGGSGALIYNEQFF.

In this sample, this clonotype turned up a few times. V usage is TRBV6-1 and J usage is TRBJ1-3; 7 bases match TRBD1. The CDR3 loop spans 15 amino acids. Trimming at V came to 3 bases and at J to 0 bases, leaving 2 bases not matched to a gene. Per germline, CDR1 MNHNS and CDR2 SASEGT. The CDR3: CASSEGQISGNTIYF. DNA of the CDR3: TGTGCCAGCAGTGAGGGACAGATCTCTGGAAACACCATATATTTT.

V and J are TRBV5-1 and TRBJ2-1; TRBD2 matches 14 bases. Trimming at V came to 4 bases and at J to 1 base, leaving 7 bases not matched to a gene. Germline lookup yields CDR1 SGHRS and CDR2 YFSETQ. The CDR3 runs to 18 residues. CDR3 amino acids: CASSPGLAGGKSYNEQFF. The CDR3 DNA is TGCGCCAGCAGCCCCGGACTAGCGGGAGGTAAATCCTACAATGAGCAGTTCTTC.

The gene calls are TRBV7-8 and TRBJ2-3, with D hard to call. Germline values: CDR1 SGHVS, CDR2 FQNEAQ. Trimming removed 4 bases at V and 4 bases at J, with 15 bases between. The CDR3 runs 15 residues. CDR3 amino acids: CASSSDSRSADTQYF. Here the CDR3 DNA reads TGTGCCAGCAGCTCTGATAGCAGGAGCGCAGATACGCAGTATTTT.

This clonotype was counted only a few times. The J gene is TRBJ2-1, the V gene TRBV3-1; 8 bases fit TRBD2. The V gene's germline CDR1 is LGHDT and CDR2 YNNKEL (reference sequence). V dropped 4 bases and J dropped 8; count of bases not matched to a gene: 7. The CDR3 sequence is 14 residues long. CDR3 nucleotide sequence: TGTGCCAGCAGCCTGACTAGCGTCGCGGATGAGCAGTTCTTC. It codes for CASSLTSVADEQFF.

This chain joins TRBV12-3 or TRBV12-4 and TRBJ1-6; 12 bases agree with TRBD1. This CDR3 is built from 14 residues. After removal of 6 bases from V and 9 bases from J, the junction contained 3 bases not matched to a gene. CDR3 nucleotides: TGTGCCAGCAGGCGGGACAGGGGGCCTTCACCCCTCCACTTT. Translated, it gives CASRRDRGPSPLHF.

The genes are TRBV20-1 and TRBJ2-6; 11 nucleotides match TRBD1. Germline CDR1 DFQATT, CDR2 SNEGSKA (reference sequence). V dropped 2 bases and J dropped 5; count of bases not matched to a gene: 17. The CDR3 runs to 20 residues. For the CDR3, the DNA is TGCAGTGCTAGACAACCCCCTGGGACAGGGGGAGGTGTTTGGGCCAACGTCCTGACTTTC. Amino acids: CSARQPPGTGGGVWANVLTF.

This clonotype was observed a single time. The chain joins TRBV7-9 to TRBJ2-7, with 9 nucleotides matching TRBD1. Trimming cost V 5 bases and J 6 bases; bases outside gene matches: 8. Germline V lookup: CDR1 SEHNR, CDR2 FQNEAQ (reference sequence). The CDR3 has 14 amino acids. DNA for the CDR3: TGTGCCAGCAGCCCCGGGACAGGGACTCCCGAGCAGTACTTC. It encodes CASSPGTGTPEQYF.

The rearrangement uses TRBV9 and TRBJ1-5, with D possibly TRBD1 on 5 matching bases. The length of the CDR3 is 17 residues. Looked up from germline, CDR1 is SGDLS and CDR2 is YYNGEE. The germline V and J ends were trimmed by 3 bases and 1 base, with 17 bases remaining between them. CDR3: CASSEHHGGDSNQPQHF. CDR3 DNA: TGTGCCAGCAGCGAACACCACGGGGGTGACAGCAATCAGCCCCAGCATTTT.

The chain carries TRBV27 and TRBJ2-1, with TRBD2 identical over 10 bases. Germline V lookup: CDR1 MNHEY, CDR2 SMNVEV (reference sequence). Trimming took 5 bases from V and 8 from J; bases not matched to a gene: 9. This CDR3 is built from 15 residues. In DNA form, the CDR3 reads TGTGCCAGCAGTCACGGGACTAGCGTGATCCATGAGCAGTTCTTC. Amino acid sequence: CASSHGTSVIHEQFF.

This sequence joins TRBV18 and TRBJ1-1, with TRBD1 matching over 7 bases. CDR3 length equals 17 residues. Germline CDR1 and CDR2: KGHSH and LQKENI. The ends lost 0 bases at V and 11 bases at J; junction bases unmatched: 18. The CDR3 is CASSPPSFGTASLIAFF. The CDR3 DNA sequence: TGTGCCAGCTCACCACCGAGTTTTGGGACAGCAAGCCTGATTGCTTTCTTT.

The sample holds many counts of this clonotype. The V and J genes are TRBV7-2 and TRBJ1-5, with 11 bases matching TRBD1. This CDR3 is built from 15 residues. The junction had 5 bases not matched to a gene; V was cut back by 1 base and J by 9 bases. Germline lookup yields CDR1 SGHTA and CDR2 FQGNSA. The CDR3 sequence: CASSLVSGQGGPQHF. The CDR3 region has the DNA TGTGCCAGCAGCTTAGTGTCGGGACAGGGGGGGCCCCAGCATTTT.

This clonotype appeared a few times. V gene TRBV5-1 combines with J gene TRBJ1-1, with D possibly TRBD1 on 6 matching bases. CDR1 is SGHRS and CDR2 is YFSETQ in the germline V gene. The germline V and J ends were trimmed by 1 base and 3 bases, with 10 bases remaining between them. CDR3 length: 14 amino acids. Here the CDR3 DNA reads TGCGCCAGCAGCTTGACACAGGGCGACACTGAAGCTTTCTTT. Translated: CASSLTQGDTEAFF.

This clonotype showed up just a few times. The CDR3 reads CAISGGSGTFGELFF. In DNA, the CDR3 is TGTGCCATCAGTGGGGGTAGCGGGACGTTCGGGGAGCTGTTTTTT. The chain employs TRBV10-3 and TRBJ2-2, with TRBD2 matching 8 bases. J gave up 7 bases and V 4 bases, and 8 bases lay outside the gene matches. The CDR3 extends over 15 amino acids. Germline CDR1 reads ENHRY; CDR2 reads SYGVKD.

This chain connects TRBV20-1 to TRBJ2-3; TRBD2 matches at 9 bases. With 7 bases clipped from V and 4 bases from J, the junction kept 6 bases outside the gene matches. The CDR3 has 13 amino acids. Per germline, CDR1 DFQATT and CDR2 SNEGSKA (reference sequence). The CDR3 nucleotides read TGCAGTGTGGCGGGAGGGGGGTCAGATACGCAGTATTTT. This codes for CSVAGGGSDTQYF.